This T cell receptor (beta chain) is from a study of response to subunit inactivated influenza vaccine. This CDR3 contains 15 residues. Germline lookup yields CDR1 DFQATT and CDR2 SNEGSKA (reference sequence). A note on this clonotype: The junction does not match germline at one end; this may be a read error.

TCRdb reanalysed the RT-PCR reads using MiXCR and keeps one entry per CDR3 protein. The sample consists of hundreds of thousands of distinct CDR3 sequences, approximately 10% of them appearing once. These data also featured in a second study, about T cells expressing NK-cell markers. Per that study: 5'RACE template switching with UMIs generated TCR beta cDNA.

This receptor was obtained from a man in his forties or fifties who received an inactivated influenza vaccine. Sequencing was performed on PBMCs from blood, taken on the day of vaccination. This chain connects TRBV20-1 to TRBJ2-3, with D tentatively TRBD2 (6 bases). CDR3 nucleotides: TGCAGTGCTGACCCTTGGGGAGGAAGCAGAGATACGCAGTATTTT. Translating it yields CSADPWGGSRDTQYF.